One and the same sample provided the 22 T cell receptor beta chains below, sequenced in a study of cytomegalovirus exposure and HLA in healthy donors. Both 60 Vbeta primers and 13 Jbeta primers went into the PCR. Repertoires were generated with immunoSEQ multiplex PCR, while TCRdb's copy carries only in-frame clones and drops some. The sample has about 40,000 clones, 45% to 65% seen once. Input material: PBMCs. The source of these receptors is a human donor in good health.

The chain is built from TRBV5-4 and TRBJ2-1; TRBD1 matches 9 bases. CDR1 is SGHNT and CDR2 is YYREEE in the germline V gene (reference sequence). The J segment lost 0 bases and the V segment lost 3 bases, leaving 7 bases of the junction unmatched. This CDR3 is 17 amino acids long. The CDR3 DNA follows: TGTGCCAGCAGCTCCAGGACAGGGGCCGTCTCCTACAATGAGCAGTTCTTC. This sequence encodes CASSSRTGAVSYNEQFF.

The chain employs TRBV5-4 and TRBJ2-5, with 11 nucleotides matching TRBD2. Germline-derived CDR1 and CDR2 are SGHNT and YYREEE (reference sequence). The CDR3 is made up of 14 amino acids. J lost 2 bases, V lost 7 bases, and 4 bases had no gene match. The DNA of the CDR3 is TGTGCCAGCGGAATAGCGGGAGGGCAAGAGACCCAGTACTTC. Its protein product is CASGIAGGQETQYF.

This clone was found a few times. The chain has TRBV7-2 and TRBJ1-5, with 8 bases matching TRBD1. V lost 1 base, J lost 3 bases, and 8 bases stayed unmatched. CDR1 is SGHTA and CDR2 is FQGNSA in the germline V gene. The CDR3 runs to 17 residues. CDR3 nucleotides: TGTGCCAGCAGCTTAGGCGGACAGGGACCACTCAATCAGCCCCAGCATTTT. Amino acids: CASSLGGQGPLNQPQHF.

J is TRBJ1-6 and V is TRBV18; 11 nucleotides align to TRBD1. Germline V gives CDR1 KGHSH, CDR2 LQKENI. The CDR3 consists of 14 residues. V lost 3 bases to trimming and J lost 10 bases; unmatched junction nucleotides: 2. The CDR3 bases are TGTGCCAGCTCACCGGGACAGGGGGAATCACCCCTCCACTTT. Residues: CASSPGQGESPLHF.

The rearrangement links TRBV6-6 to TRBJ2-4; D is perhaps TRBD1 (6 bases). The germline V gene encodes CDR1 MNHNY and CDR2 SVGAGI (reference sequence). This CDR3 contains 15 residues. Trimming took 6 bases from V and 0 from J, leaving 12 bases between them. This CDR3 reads CASRDTGLAKNIQYF. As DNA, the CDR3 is TGTGCCAGCAGGGATACAGGGTTAGCCAAAAACATTCAGTACTTC.

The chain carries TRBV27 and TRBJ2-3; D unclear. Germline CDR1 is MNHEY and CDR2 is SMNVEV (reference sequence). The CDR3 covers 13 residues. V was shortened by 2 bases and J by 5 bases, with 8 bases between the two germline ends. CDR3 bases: TGTGCCAGCAGTTTACAGCGAAGAGATACGCAGTATTTT. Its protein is CASSLQRRDTQYF.

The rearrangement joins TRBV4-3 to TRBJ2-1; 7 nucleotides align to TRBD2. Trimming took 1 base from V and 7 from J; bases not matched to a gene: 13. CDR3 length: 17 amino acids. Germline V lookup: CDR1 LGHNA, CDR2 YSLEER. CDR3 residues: CASSQGGSGAGGNEQFF. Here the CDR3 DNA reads TGCGCCAGCAGCCAAGGGGGGAGCGGGGCCGGTGGGAATGAGCAGTTCTTC.

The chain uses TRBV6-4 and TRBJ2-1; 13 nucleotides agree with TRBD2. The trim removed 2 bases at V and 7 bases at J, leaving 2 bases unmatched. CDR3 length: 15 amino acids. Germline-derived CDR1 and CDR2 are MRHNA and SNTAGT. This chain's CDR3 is CASSDATSGGNEQFF. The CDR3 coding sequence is TGTGCCAGCAGTGACGCGACTAGCGGGGGGAATGAGCAGTTCTTC.

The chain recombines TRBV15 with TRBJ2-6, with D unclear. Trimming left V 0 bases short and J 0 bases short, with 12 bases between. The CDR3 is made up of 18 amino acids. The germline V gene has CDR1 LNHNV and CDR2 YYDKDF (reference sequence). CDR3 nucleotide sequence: TGTGCCACCAGCAGAGACCACATACAGAACTCTGGGGCCAACGTCCTGACTTTC. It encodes CATSRDHIQNSGANVLTF.

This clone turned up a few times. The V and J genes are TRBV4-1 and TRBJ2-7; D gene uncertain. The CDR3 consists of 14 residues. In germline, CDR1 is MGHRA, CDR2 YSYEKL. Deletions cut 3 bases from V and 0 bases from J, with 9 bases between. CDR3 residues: CASSQPSGSYEQYF. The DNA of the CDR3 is TGCGCCAGCAGCCAGCCTTCGGGCTCCTACGAGCAGTACTTC.

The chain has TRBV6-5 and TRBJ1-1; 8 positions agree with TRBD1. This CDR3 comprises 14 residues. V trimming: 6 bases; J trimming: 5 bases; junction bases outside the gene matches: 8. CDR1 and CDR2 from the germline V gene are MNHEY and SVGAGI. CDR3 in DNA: TGTGCCAGCAGCCGTGGACAGGGTGGAACTGAAGCTTTCTTT. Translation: CASSRGQGGTEAFF.

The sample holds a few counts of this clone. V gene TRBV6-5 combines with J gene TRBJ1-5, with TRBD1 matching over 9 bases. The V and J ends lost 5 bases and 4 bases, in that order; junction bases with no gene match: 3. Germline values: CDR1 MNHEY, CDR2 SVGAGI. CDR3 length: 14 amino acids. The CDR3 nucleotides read TGTGCCAGCAGTCCACAGGGGGCAAATCAGCCCCAGCATTTT. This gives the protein CASSPQGANQPQHF.

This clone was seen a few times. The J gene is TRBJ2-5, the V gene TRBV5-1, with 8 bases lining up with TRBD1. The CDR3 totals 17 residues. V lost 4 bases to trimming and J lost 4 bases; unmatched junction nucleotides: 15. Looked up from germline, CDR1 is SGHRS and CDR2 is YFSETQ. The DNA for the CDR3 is TGCGCCAGCAGCCCGGGACAGGCTCAGGGTAGGGGAGAGACCCAGTACTTC. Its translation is CASSPGQAQGRGETQYF.

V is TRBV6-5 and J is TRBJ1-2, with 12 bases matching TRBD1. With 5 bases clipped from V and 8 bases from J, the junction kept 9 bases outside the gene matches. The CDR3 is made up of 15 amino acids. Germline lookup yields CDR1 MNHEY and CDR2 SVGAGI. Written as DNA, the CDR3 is TGTGCCAGCAGTCCCCAGGGGACAGGGGGCGCCGGCTACACCTTC. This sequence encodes CASSPQGTGGAGYTF.

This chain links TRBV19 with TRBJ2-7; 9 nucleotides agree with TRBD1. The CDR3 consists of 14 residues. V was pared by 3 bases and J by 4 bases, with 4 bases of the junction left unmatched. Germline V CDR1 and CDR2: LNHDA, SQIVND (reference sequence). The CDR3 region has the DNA TGTGCCAGTAGTATTTCCGGGACAGGGTACGAGCAGTACTTC. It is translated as CASSISGTGYEQYF.

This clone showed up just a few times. In nucleotides, the CDR3 is TGTGCCAGCGGATATAGCGGGGGGGCCAGAGAGACCCAGTACTTC. Its translation is CASGYSGGARETQYF. The chain employs TRBV5-4 and TRBJ2-5, with TRBD2 matching over 11 bases. CDR3 length: 15 residues. Germline CDR1 and CDR2: SGHNT and YYREEE (reference sequence). V lost 7 bases and J lost 4; bases outside the gene matches: 9. Full variable domain (remainder filled in from reference TRBV5-4 and TRBJ2-5): ETGVTQSPTHLIKTRGQQVTLRCSSQSGHNTVSWYQQALGQGPQFIFQYYREEENGRGNFPPRFSGLQFPNYSSELNVNALELDDSALYLCASGYSGGARETQYFGPGTRLLVL.

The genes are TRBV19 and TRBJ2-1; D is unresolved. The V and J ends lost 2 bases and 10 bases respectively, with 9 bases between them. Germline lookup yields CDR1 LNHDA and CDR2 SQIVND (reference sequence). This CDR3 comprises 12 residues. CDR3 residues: CASSILREEQFF. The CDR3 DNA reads TGTGCCAGTAGTATACTTCGAGAAGAGCAGTTCTTC.

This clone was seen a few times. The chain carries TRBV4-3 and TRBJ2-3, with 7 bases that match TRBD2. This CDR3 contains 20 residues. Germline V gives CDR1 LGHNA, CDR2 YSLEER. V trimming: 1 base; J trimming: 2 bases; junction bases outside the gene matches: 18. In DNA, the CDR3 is TGCGCCAGCAGCCAAGTAGGGACCCGATTTGCTAGCGGTTCCACAGATACGCAGTATTTT. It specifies CASSQVGTRFASGSTDTQYF.

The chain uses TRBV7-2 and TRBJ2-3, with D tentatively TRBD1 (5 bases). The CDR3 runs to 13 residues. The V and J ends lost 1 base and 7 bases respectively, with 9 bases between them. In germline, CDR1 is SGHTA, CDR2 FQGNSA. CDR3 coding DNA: TGTGCCAGCAGCTTAGGTAGGGGAAATACGCAGTATTTT. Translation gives CASSLGRGNTQYF.

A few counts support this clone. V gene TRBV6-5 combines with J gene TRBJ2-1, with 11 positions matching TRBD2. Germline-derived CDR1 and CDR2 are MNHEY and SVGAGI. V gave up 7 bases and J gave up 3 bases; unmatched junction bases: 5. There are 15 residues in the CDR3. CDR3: CASTQGTSGYNEQFF. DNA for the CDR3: TGTGCCAGCACCCAAGGGACTAGCGGCTACAATGAGCAGTTCTTC.

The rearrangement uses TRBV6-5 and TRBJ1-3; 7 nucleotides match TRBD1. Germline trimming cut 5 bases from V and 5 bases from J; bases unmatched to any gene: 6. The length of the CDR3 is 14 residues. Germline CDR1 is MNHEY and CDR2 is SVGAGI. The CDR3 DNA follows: TGTGCCAGCAGTCGACAGGGAACCCGAAACACCATATATTTT. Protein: CASSRQGTRNTIYF.

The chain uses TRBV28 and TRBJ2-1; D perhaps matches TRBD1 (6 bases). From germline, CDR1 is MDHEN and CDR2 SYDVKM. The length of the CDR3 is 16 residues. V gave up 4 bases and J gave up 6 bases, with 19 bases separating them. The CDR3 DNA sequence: TGTGCCAGCAGTTCCTTTCAGACAGGTGCGGTCAATGAGCAGTTCTTC. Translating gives CASSSFQTGAVNEQFF.